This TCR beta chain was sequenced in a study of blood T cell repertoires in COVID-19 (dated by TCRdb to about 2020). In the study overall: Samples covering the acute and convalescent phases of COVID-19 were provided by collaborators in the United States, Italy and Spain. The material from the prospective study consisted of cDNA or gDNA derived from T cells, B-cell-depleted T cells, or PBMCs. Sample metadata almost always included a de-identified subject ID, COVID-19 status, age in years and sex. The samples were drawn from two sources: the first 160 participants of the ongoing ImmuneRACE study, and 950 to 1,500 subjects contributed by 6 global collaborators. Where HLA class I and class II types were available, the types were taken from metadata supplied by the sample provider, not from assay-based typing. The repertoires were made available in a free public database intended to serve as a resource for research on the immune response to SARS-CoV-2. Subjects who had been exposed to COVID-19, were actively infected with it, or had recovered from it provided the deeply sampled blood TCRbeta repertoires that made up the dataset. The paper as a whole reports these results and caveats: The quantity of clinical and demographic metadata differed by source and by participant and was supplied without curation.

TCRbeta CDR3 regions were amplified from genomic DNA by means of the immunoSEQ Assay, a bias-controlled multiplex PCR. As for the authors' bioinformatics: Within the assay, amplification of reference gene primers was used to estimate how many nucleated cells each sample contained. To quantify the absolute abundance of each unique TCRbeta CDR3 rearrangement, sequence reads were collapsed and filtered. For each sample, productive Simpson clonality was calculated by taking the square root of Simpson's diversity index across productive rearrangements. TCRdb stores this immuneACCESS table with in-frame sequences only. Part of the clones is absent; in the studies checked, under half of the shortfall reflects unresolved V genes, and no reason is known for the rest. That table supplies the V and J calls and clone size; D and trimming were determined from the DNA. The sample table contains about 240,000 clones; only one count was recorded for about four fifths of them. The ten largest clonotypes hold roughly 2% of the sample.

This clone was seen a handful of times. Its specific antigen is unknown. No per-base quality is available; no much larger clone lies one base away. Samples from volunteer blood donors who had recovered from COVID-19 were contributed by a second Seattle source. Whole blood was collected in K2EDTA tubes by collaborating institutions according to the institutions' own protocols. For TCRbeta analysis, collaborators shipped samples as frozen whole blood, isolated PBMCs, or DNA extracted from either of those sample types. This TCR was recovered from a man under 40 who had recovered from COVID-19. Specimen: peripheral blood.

The CDR3 is CASSQSSVYQETQYF. The bases are TGCGCCAGCAGCCAATCTTCGGTGTACCAAGAGACCCAGTACTTC. The chain employs TRBV4-1 and TRBJ2-5; the D gene cannot be resolved reliably. Between the V and J ends, shortened by 2 bases and 0 bases respectively, the junction contains 10 bases. Reading the germline V gene gives CDR1 MGHRA and CDR2 YSYEKL. The cysteine opens and the phenylalanine closes a CDR3 of 15 amino acids. Only the CDR3 part of the read is kept: 45 bases, read in frame from the first base.